This T cell receptor beta chain was identified in a study of blood T cell repertoires in COVID-19. At the level of the study: Collection of acute and convalescent COVID-19 samples took place in the United States, Italy and Spain. T cells, B-cell-depleted T cells, or PBMCs provided the cDNA or gDNA that served as material.

Source study methods: Quantification of nucleated cells was approximated via reference gene primer amplification. This table comes from immunoSEQ multiplex PCR, and its TCRdb copy is limited to in-frame clones, with some not included. D and trimming come from the DNA, and the V and J calls and clone size come from that table. Of some 280,000 clones detected, around 86% appear once; the ten largest clones hold less than 1%. The clonotype originates from a woman aged 40 to 50 who had recovered from COVID-19. Sequencing used peripheral blood.

CDR3 amino acids: CASSPLQGAGPLEQYF. In DNA, the CDR3 is TGTGCCAGTAGTCCCTTACAGGGAGCCGGCCCTCTCGAGCAGTACTTC. The V gene is TRBV19, the J gene TRBJ2-7, with a weak D call TRBD1 (6 bases). Deletions cut 5 bases from V and 6 bases from J, with 23 bases between. Germline V gene sequence: CDR1 LNHDA, CDR2 SQIVND (reference sequence). The CDR3 loop spans 16 amino acids.